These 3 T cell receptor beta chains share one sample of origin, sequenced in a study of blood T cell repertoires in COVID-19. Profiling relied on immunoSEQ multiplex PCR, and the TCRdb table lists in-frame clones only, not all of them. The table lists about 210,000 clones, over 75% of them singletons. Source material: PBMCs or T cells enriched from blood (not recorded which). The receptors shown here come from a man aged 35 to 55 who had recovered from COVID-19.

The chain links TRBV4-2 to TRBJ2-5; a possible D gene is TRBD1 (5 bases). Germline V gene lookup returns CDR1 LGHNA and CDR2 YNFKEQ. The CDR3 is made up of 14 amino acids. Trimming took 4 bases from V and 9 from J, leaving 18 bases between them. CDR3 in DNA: TGTGCCAGCAGCCGCACGACCAAGACAGATTCCCAGTACTTC. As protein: CASSRTTKTDSQYF.

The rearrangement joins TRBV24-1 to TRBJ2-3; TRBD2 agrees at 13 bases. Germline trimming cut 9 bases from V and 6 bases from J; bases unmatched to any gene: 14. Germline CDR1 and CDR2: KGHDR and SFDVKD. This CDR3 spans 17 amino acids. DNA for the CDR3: TGTGCCACCCGCCCTTCCCCCGGGACTAGCGGGGAGGATACGCAGTATTTT. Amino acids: CATRPSPGTSGEDTQYF.

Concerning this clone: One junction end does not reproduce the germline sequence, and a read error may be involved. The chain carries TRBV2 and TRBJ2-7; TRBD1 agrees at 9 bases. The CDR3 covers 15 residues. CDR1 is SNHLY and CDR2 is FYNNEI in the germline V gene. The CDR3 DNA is TGTGCCAGCAGTGAGGGCGGGACAGGGTTTATGATCGGTAGCTTC. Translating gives CASSEGGTGFMIGSF.